The next 13 T cell receptor beta chains were all read from a single sample in a study of blood T cell repertoires in COVID-19. The protocol was immunoSEQ multiplex PCR, while the TCRdb copy is restricted to in-frame clones and leaves out a portion. The table has about 74,000 clones, just under 85% seen once. Sequenced sample: peripheral blood. These receptor sequences come from a man between 65 and 85 years old with acute or convalescent COVID-19.

The CDR3 nucleotides are TGCGCCAGCAGCAATAGCGGGACTTCCTACAATGAGCAGTTCTTC. Translation: CASSNSGTSYNEQFF. J is TRBJ2-1 and V is TRBV5-1, with 8 bases identical to TRBD2. Germline CDR1 SGHRS, CDR2 YFSETQ. V lost 4 bases and J lost 1; bases outside the gene matches: 4. The length of the CDR3 is 15 residues.

A word on this clone: A junction boundary mismatches the germline segment, possibly from a read error. This chain joins TRBV7-7 and TRBJ2-2; D is undetermined. The germline V gene has CDR1 SSHAT and CDR2 FNYEAQ (reference sequence). The CDR3 extends over 15 amino acids. Here the CDR3 DNA reads TGTGCTAGCAGCCCACAGCCCCAAGGCACCGGGGAGCTGTTTTTT. Amino acid sequence: CASSPQPQGTGELFF.

V and J are TRBV30 and TRBJ2-3, with 8 bases that match TRBD1. The V and J ends lost 0 bases and 4 bases, in that order; junction bases with no gene match: 3. This CDR3 contains 14 residues. CDR1 GTSNPN and CDR2 SVGIG come from the germline V gene (reference sequence). CDR3 sequence: CAWSVGQAPDTQYF. CDR3 sequence (DNA): TGTGCCTGGAGTGTGGGACAGGCCCCAGATACGCAGTATTTT.

This clone has a handful of counts. V is TRBV28 and J is TRBJ1-1, with D hard to call. Per the germline V gene, CDR1 is MDHEN and CDR2 is SYDVKM. Trimming took 2 bases from V and 10 from J, leaving 11 bases between them. The CDR3 has 12 residues. The CDR3 loop reads CASSLVGLSAFF. The CDR3, as DNA: TGTGCCAGCAGTTTAGTCGGGTTGTCAGCTTTCTTT.

The chain employs TRBV27 and TRBJ2-5; TRBD2 is a possible D gene (5 bases). The CDR3 contains 14 residues. Germline CDR1 reads MNHEY; CDR2 reads SMNVEV (reference sequence). V gave up 3 bases and J gave up 4 bases, with 12 bases separating them. The CDR3 sequence is CASSFPGNSETQYF. CDR3 coding DNA: TGTGCCAGCAGTTTCCCCGGGAACTCAGAGACCCAGTACTTC.

The rearrangement links TRBV5-1 to TRBJ2-7; TRBD2 matches 12 bases. The CDR3 totals 13 residues. The germline V gene encodes CDR1 SGHRS and CDR2 YFSETQ. Trimming took 5 bases from V and 6 from J; bases not matched to a gene: 3. The CDR3 region has the DNA TGCGCCAGCAGACCGACTAGCGGGGGCGAGCAGTACTTC. Translated: CASRPTSGGEQYF.

This rearrangement joins TRBV18 to TRBJ2-5; tentatively, D is TRBD2 (5 bases). The germline V gene has CDR1 KGHSH and CDR2 LQKENI. This CDR3 spans 14 amino acids. The germline V and J ends were trimmed by 3 bases and 7 bases, with 15 bases remaining between them. DNA for the CDR3: TGTGCCAGCTCACCCCGAAAAGCCGGAGGGACCCAGTACTTC. It specifies CASSPRKAGGTQYF.

The chain carries TRBV7-2 and TRBJ2-3, with 7 bases lining up with TRBD2. Trimming cost V 4 bases and J 2 bases; bases outside gene matches: 9. Germline values: CDR1 SGHTA, CDR2 FQGNSA. The CDR3 consists of 16 residues. CDR3 in amino acids: CASSWGGFPTTDTQYF. For the CDR3, the DNA is TGTGCCAGCAGCTGGGGGGGGTTTCCCACCACAGATACGCAGTATTTT.

The J gene is TRBJ1-1, the V gene TRBV19, with a weak D call TRBD1 (6 bases). V lost 3 bases and J 6 bases, leaving 17 bases between the germline ends. The CDR3 spans 15 residues. CDR1 and CDR2 from the germline V gene are LNHDA and SQIVND (reference sequence). The CDR3 DNA follows: TGTGCCAGTAGTATCCTGACAGGAGTCGCGGCTGAAGCTTTCTTT. As protein: CASSILTGVAAEAFF.

The rearrangement links TRBV6-5 to TRBJ2-1; TRBD2 matches 13 bases. With V trimmed by 0 bases and J by 14 bases, 7 bases remained unmatched. Germline values: CDR1 MNHEY, CDR2 SVGAGI. The CDR3 consists of 15 residues. CDR3: CASSYSGLAGEGEFF. DNA of the CDR3: TGTGCCAGCAGTTACTCCGGACTAGCGGGAGAGGGGGAGTTCTTC.

The J gene is TRBJ2-5, the V gene TRBV2; 16 bases agree with TRBD2. Looked up from germline, CDR1 is SNHLY and CDR2 is FYNNEI. Trimming at V came to 6 bases and at J to 4 bases, leaving 14 bases not matched to a gene. This CDR3 contains 19 residues. CDR3 DNA: TGTGCCAGCAGCTATGTGGGACTAGCGGGAGGGAGCGTCGGAGAGACCCAGTACTTC. Amino acids: CASSYVGLAGGSVGETQYF.

This clone was observed a few times. This sequence joins TRBV5-1 and TRBJ1-6, with D tentatively TRBD1 (6 bases). CDR1 and CDR2 from the germline V gene are SGHRS and YFSETQ. This CDR3 is 14 amino acids long. V shed 4 bases and J shed 8 bases, with 13 bases lying between them. The CDR3 DNA sequence: TGCGCCAGCAGCCCCACAGGGAGGGATTCACCCCTCCACTTT. Translation: CASSPTGRDSPLHF.

The V and J genes are TRBV12-3 or TRBV12-4 and TRBJ2-1; weak D call: TRBD1 (6 bases). V dropped 4 bases and J dropped 5 bases, with 9 bases sitting between them. CDR3 length: 13 residues. DNA of the CDR3: TGTGCCAGCAGTTCCGGACAGAACAATGAGCAGTTCTTC. Protein sequence: CASSSGQNNEQFF.